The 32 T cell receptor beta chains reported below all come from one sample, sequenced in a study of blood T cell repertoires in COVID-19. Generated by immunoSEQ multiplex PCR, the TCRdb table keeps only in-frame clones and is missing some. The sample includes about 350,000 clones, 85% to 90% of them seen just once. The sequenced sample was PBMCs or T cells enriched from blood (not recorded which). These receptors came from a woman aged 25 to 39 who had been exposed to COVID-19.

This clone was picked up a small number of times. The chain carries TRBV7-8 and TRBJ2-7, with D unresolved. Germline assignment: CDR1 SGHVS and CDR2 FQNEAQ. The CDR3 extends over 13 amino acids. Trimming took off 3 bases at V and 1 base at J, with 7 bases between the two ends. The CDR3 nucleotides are TGTGCCAGCAGCTTCGAACTTTCCTACGAGCAGTACTTC. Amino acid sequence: CASSFELSYEQYF.

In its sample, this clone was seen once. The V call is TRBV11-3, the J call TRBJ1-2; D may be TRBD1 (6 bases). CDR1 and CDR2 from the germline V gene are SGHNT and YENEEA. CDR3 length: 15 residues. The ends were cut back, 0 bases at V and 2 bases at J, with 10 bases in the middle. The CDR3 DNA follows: TGTGCCAGCAGCTTAGAGGGACACCTAAACTATGGCTACACCTTC. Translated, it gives CASSLEGHLNYGYTF.

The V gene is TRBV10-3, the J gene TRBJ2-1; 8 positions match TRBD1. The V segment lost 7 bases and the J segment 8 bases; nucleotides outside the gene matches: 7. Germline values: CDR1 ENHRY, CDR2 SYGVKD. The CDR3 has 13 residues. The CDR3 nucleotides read TGTGCCATCAACCCGACAGGGGTGGATGAGCAGTTCTTC. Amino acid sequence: CAINPTGVDEQFF.

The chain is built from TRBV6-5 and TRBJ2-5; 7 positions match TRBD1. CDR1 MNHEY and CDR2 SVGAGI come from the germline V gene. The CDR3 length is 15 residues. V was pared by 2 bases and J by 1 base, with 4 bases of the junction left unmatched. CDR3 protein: CASSYEGQPQETQYF. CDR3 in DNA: TGTGCCAGCAGTTACGAGGGACAGCCCCAAGAGACCCAGTACTTC.

CDR3 sequence: CASSLAGTVTDTQYF. CDR3 sequence (DNA): TGTGCCAGCAGCTTGGCCGGGACAGTTACAGATACGCAGTATTTT. The chain recombines TRBV5-4 with TRBJ2-3; TRBD1 agrees at 7 bases. Germline V lookup: CDR1 SGHNT, CDR2 YYREEE (reference sequence). This CDR3 has 15 amino acids. J was trimmed by 3 bases and V by 0 bases; bases with no gene match: 4.

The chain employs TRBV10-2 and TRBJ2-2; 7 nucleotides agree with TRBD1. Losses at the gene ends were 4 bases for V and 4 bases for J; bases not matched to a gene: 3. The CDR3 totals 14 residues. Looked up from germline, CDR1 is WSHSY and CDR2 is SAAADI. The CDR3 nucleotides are TGCGCCAGCAGTGTAGACAGGGTCACCGGGGAGCTGTTTTTT. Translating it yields CASSVDRVTGELFF.

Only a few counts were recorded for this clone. CDR3 DNA: TGTGCCAGTAGTATTAGACATCGGGATGAAGCTTTCTTT. It codes for CASSIRHRDEAFF. The V gene is TRBV19, the J gene TRBJ1-1; D gene ambiguous. Germline V gives CDR1 LNHDA, CDR2 SQIVND (reference sequence). The CDR3 is made up of 13 amino acids. Trimming took 3 bases from V and 7 from J, leaving 12 bases between them.

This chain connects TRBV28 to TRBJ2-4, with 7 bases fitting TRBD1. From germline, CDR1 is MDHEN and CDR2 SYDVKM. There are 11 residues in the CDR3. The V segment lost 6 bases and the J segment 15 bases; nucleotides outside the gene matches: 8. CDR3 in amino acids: CASRIGTDLYF. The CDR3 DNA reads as TGTGCCAGCAGGATAGGGACAGATCTGTACTTC.

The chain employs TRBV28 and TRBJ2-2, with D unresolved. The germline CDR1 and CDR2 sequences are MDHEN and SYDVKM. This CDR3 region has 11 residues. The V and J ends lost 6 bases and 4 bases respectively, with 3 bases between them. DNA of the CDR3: TGTGCCAGCAGACTCACCGGGGAGCTGTTTTTT. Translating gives CASRLTGELFF.

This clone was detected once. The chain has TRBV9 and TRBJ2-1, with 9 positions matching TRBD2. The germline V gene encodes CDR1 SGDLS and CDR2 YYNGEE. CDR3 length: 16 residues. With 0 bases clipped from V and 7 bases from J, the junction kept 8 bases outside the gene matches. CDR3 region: CASSVGSGSVDNEQFF. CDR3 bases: TGTGCCAGCAGCGTAGGTAGCGGGAGTGTCGATAATGAGCAGTTCTTC.

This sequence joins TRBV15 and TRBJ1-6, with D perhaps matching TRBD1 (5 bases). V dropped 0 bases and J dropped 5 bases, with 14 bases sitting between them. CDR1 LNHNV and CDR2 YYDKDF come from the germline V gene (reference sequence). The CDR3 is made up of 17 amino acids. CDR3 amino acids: CATSRDNGQDDNSPLHF. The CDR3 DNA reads TGTGCCACCAGCAGAGATAACGGACAAGACGATAATTCACCCCTCCACTTT.

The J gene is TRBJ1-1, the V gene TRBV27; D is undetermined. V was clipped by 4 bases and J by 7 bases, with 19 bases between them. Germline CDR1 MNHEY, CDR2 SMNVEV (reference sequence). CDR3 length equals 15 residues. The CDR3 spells CASSYRSRVGDEAFF. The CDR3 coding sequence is TGTGCCAGCAGTTACCGGTCGCGGGTCGGGGATGAAGCTTTCTTT.

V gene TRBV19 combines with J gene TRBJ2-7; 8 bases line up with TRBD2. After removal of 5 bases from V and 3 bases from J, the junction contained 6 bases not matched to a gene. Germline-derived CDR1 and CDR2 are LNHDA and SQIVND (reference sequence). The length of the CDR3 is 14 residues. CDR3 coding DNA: TGTGCCAGTAGTCCCATAGCGGGATACTACGAGCAGTACTTC. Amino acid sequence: CASSPIAGYYEQYF.

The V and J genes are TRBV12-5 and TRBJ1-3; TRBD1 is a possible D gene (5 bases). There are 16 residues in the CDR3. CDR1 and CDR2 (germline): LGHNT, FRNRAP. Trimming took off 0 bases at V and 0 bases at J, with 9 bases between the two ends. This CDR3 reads CASGLVLGGSGNTIYF. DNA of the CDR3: TGTGCTAGTGGTTTGGTACTGGGGGGCTCTGGAAACACCATATATTTT.

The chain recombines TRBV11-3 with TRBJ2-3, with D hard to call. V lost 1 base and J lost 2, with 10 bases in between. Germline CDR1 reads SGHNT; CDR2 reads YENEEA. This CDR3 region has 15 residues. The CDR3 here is CASSLVGGVTDTQYF. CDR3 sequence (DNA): TGTGCCAGCAGCTTAGTTGGCGGAGTCACAGATACGCAGTATTTT.

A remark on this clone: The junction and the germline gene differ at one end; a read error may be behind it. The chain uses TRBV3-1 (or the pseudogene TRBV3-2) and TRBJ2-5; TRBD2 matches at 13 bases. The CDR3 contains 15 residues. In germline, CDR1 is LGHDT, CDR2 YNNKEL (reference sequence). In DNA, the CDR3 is TGTGCCAGCAGCCAAGACCTTCCGGGACTAGCGGGGCCAAACTTC. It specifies CASSQDLPGLAGPNF.

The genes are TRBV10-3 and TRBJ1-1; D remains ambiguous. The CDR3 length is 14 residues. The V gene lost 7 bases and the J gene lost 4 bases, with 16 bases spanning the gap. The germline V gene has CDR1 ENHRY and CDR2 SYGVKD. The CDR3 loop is CAIKGGEALTEAFF. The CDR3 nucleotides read TGTGCCATCAAGGGCGGGGAGGCCCTCACTGAAGCTTTCTTT.

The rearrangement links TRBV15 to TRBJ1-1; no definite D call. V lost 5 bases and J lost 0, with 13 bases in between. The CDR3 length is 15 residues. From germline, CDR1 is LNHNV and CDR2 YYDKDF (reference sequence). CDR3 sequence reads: CATSVAGLMNTEAFF. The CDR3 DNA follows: TGTGCCACCAGCGTGGCAGGTCTTATGAACACTGAAGCTTTCTTT.

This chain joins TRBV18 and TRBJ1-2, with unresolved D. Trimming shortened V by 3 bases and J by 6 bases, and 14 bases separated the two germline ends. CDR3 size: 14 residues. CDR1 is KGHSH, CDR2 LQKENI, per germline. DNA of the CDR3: TGTGCCAGCTCACCCAACGGGTTTTCGGATGGCTACACCTTC. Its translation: CASSPNGFSDGYTF.

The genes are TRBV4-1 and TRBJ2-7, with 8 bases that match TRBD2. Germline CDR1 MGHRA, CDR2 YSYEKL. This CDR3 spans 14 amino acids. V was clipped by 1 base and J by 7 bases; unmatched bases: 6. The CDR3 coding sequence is TGCGCCAGCAGCCAAGTTGATAGCGGGGAAGAGCAGTACTTC. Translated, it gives CASSQVDSGEEQYF.

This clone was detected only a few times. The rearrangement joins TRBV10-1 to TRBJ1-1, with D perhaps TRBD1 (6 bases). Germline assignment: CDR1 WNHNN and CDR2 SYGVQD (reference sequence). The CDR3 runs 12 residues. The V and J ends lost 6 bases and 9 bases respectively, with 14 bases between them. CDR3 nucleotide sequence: TGCGCCAGCAGCCAGACAGGAACCAAAGCTTTCTTT. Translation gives CASSQTGTKAFF.

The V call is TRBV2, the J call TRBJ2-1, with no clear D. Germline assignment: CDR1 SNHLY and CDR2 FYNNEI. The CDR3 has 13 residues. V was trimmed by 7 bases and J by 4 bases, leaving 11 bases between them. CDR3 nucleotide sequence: TGTGCCAGCATGGCTGAAGAATACAATGAGCAGTTCTTC. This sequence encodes CASMAEEYNEQFF.

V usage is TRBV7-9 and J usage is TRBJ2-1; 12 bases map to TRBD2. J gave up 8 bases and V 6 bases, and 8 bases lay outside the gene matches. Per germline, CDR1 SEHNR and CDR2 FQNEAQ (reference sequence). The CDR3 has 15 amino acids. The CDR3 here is CASSRGTSGFDEQFF. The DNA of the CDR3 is TGTGCCAGCAGTCGGGGGACTAGCGGGTTCGATGAGCAGTTCTTC.

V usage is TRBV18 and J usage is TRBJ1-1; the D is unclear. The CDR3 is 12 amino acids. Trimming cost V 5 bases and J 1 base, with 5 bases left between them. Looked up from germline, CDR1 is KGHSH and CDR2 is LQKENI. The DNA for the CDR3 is TGTGCCAGCTCAACGGGGAACACTGAAGCTTTCTTT. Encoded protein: CASSTGNTEAFF.

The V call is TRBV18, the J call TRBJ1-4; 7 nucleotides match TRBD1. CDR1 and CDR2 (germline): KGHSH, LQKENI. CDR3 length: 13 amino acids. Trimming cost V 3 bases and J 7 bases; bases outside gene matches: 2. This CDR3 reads CASSPRTGEKLFF. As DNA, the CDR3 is TGTGCCAGCTCACCTAGGACAGGTGAAAAACTGTTTTTT.

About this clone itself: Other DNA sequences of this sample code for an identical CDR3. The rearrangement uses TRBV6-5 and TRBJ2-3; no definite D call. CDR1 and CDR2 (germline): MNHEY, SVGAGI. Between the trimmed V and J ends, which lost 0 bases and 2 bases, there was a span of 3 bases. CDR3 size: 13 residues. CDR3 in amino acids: CASSYSYTDTQYF. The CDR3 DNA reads TGTGCCAGCAGTTACTCCTACACAGATACGCAGTATTTT.

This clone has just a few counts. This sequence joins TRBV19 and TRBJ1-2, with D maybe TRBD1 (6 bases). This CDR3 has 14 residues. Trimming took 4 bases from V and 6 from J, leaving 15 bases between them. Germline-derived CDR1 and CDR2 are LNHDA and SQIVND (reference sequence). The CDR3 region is CASSTPGGLHGYTF. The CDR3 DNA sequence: TGTGCCAGTAGTACCCCGGGGGGGCTGCATGGCTACACCTTC.

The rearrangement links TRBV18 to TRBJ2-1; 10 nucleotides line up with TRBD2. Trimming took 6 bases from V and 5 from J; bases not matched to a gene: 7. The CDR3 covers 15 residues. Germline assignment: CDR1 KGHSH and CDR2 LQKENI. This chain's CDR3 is CASSSGTSDDNEQFF. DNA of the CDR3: TGTGCCAGCTCCTCCGGGACTAGCGATGACAATGAGCAGTTCTTC.

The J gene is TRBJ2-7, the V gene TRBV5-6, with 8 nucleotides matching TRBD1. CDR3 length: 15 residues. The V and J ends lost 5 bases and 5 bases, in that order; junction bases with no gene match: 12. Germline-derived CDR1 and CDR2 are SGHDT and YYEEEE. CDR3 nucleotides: TGTGCCAGCAGGTGGTCTGGCAGGGGGCTCGACGAGCAGTACTTC. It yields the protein CASRWSGRGLDEQYF.

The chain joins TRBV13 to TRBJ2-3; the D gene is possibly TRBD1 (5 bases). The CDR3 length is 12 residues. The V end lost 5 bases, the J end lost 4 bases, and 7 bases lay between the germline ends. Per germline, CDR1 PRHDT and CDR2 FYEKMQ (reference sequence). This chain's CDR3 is CASSEGADTQYF. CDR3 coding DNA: TGTGCCAGCAGCGAAGGGGCAGATACGCAGTATTTT.

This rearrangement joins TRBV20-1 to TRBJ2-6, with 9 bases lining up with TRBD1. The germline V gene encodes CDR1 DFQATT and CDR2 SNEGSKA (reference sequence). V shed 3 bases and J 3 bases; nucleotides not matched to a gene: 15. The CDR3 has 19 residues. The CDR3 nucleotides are TGCAGTGCTAGTGTCTTTTGGGACAGGGATTCCGATGGGGCCAACGTCCTGACTTTC. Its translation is CSASVFWDRDSDGANVLTF.

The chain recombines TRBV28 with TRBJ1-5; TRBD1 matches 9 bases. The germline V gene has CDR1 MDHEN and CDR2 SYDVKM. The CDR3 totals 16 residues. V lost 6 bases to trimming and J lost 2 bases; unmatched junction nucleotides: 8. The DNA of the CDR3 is TGTGCCAGCAGGCCGGACAGGGGTAAAGGCAATCAGCCCCAGCATTTT. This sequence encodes CASRPDRGKGNQPQHF. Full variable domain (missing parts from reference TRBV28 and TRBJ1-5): DVKVTQSSRYLVKRTGEKVFLECVQDMDHENMFWYRQDPGLGLRLIYFSYDVKMKEKGDIPEGYSVSREKKERFSLILESASTNQTSMYLCASRPDRGKGNQPQHFGDGTRLSIL.